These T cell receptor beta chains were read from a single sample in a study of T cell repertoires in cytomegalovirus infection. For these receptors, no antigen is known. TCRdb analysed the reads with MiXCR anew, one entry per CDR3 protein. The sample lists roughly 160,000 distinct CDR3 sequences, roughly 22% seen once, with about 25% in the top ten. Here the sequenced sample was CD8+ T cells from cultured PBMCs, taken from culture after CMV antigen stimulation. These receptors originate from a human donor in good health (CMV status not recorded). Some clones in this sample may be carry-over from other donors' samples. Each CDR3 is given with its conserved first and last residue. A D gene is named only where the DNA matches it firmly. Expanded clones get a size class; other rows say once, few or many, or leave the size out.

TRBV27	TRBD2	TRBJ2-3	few	TGTGCCAGCAGTAAAAGAACCGGGACTAGGACAGATACGCAGTATTTT	CASSKRTGTRTDTQYF
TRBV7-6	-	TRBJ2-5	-	TGTGCCAGCAGCGAATATGTAGGGGCTGCAGAGACCCAGTACTTC	CASSEYVGAAETQYF
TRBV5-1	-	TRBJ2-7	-	TGCGCCAGCAGCTTAAGTGGGCCCTACGAGCAGTACTTC	CASSLSGPYEQYF
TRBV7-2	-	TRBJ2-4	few	TGTGCCAGCAGCCTTAATGGGGGCCCCTTCAAAAACATTCAGTACTTC	CASSLNGGPFKNIQYF
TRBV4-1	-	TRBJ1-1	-	TGCGCCAGCAGCCAAGATCTGGGGTACACTGAAGCTTTCTTT	CASSQDLGYTEAFF
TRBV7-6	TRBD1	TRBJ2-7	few	TGTGCCAGCAGCCTTAAATGGGACAGGGACTACGAGCAGTACTTC	CASSLKWDRDYEQYF
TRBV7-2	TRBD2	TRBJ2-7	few	TGTGCCAGCAGCTTACCTTCCGGACTAGCGACTACCTACGAGCAGTACTTC	CASSLPSGLATTYEQYF
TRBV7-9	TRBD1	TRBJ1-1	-	TGTGCCAGCAGCTTATCTGGGGACAGGGGGCGAGGGACTGAAGCTTTCTTT	CASSLSGDRGRGTEAFF
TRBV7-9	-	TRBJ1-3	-	TGTGCCAGCAGCAGCATGACAGTAGCTGGAAACACCATATATTTT	CASSSMTVAGNTIYF
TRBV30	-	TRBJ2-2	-	TGTGCCTGGAGTTCCACCAACACCGGGGAGCTGTTTTTT	CAWSSTNTGELFF
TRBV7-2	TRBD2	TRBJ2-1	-	TGTGCCAGCAGCTCCCGACTAGCGGGGGCCAACAATGAGCAGTTCTTC	CASSSRLAGANNEQFF
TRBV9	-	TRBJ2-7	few	TGTGCCAGCAGCGCGGGGGGACAATTGAGCTCCTACGAGCAGTACTTC	CASSAGGQLSSYEQYF
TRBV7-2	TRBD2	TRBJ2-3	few	TGTGCCAGCAGCTGGACGACTAGCGGGGGAACAGATACGCAGTATTTT	CASSWTTSGGTDTQYF
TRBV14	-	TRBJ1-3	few	TGTGCCAGCACCGAGACAGGCTCTGGAAACACCATATATTTT	CASTETGSGNTIYF
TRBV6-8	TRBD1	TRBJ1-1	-	TGTGCCAGCACCATACAGGGGGTCGGCACTGAAGCTTTCTTT	CASTIQGVGTEAFF
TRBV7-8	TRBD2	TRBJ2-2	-	TGTGCCAGCAGCTTAGCGGGACTAGTCCCCGGGGAGCTGTTTTTT	CASSLAGLVPGELFF
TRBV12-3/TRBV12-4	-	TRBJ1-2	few	TGTGCCAGCAGTTTGTCAGGCCCCTCTAACTATGGCTACACCTTC	CASSLSGPSNYGYTF
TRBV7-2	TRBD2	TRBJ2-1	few	TGTGCCAGCAGCTCCTGGACTAGCGGGGGGGCCGTTGAGCAGTTCTTC	CASSSWTSGGAVEQFF
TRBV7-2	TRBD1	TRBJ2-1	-	TGTGCCAGCAGCTTAAGGGACAGGGCGGGCGAGCAGTTCTTC	CASSLRDRAGEQFF
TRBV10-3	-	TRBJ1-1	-	TGTGCCATCAGTGTAGACGTGAACACTGAAGCTTTCTTT	CAISVDVNTEAFF
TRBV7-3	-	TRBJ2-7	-	TGTGCCAGCAGCCCGAGTTTTTCCTCCTACGAGCAGTACTTC	CASSPSFSSYEQYF
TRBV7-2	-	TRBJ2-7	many	TGTGCCAGCAGCTTAGGGGGGGTCTACGAGCAGTACTTC	CASSLGGVYEQYF
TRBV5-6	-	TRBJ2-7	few	TGTGCCAGCAGCTTACTAGTGGGGAGAGAAAAGCAGTACTTC	CASSLLVGREKQYF
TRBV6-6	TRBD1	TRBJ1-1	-	TGTGCCAGCAGTCCGCAGGGGGGGACCACTGAAGCTTTCTTT	CASSPQGGTTEAFF
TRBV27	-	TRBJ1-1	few	TGTGCCAGCAGTTTTGGGGGTGACACTGAAGCTTTCTTT	CASSFGGDTEAFF
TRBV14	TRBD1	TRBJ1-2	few	TGTGCCAGCAGCCCCCAGGACAGGTTTTCCTATGGCTACACCTTC	CASSPQDRFSYGYTF
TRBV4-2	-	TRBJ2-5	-	TGTGCCAGCAGCCAAGATGCCCTCTCGGGGGGCGAGACCCAGTACTTC	CASSQDALSGGETQYF
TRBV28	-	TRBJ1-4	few	TGTGCCAGCACTCCTATAGAGACAACTAATGAAAAACTGTTTTTT	CASTPIETTNEKLFF
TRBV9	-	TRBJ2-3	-	TGTGCCAGCAGCCCCTTCCCAGCGGACTACACAGATACGCAGTATTTT	CASSPFPADYTDTQYF
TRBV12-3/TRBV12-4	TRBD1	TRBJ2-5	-	TGTGCCAGCAGTTACGGACAGGTTGGGGTTGAGTTGGAGACCCAGTACTTC	CASSYGQVGVELETQYF
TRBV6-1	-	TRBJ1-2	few	TGTGCCAGCAATGAAGGGGCAGGGAATGGCTACACCTTC	CASNEGAGNGYTF
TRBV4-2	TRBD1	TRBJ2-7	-	TGTGCCAGCAGCCAAGATCAAGCCGGGACAGGCCTCTCCTACGAGCAGTACTTC	CASSQDQAGTGLSYEQYF
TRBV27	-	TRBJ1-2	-	TGTGCCAGCAGTCCGGGGGGGCAGTTACAGGGCTACACCTTC	CASSPGGQLQGYTF
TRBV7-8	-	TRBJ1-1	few	TGTGCCAGCAGCCTTAGGGACACCTTGAACACTGAAGCTTTCTTT	CASSLRDTLNTEAFF
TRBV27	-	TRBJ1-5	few	TGTGCCAGCAGTTTATCGGGGGTGTATCAGCCCCAGCATTTT	CASSLSGVYQPQHF
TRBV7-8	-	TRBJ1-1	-	TGTGCCAGCAGCCCAAGGCCAGGGGCCAACACTGAAGCTTTCTTT	CASSPRPGANTEAFF
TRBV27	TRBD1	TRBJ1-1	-	TGTGCCAGCAGTTTATGGGACAGGCCCTCTGAAGCTTTCTTT	CASSLWDRPSEAFF
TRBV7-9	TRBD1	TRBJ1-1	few	TGTGCCAGCACCGGACAGGGAGGGATTGAAGCTTTCTTT	CASTGQGGIEAFF
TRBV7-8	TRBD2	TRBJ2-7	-	TGTGCCAGCAGCTCTGGGACTAGCGGGGGATCGAGCTCCTACGAGCAGTACTTC	CASSSGTSGGSSSYEQYF
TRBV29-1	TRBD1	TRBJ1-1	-	TGCAGCGTTGAGACAGGGATGAACACTGAAGCTTTCTTT	CSVETGMNTEAFF
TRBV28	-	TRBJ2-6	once	TGTGCCAGCAGTCCCGCAACCTCTGGGGCCAACGTCCTGACTTTC	CASSPATSGANVLTF
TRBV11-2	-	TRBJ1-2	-	TGTGCCAGCAGCTTAGGTGGGAGGAAGGCCGGGCCTCATGGCTACACCTTC	CASSLGGRKAGPHGYTF
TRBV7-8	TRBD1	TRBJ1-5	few	TGTGCCAGCAGCCCCCGGACAGGCACCAATCAGCCCCAGCATTTT	CASSPRTGTNQPQHF
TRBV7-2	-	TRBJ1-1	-	TGTGCCAGCAGCTTCATTCCAGGCCCAGACACTGAAGCTTTCTTT	CASSFIPGPDTEAFF
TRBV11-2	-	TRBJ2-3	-	TGTGCCAGCACCGGGTCCTCGGGGAATACGCAGTATTTT	CASTGSSGNTQYF
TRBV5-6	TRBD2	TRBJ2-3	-	TGTGCCAGCAGCTTGGCTAGCGGGGTAAGAGATACGCAGTATTTT	CASSLASGVRDTQYF
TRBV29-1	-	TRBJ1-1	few	TGCAGCCCAGGGGAGGGGGAAAAAGAAGCTTTCTTT	CSPGEGEKEAFF
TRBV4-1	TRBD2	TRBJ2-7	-	TGCGCCAGCAGCCAAGCATGGGCTAGCGGGTGGTACGAGCAGTACTTC	CASSQAWASGWYEQYF
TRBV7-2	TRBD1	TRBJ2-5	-	TGTGCCAGCAGCTTAAGACAGGGGGAAGAGACCCAGTACTTC	CASSLRQGEETQYF
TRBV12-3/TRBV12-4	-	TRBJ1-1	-	TGTGCCAGCAGTGGGGTAGTGAGAACAGCGAACACTGAAGCTTTCTTT	CASSGVVRTANTEAFF
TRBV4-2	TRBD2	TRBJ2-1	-	TGTGCCAGCAGCCCCCCAGCTAGCGGGGACTACAATGAGCAGTTCTTC	CASSPPASGDYNEQFF
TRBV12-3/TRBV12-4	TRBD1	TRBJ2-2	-	TGTGCCAGCATGACGACAGGGGCGGTAAACACCGGGGAGCTGTTTTTT	CASMTTGAVNTGELFF
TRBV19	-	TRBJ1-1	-	TGTGCCAGTAGTTCCTGGGACGTTGGGAACACTGAAGCTTTCTTT	CASSSWDVGNTEAFF
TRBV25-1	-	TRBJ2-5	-	TGTGCCAGCAGTGAATTCGGGACGCAAGGCGAGACCCAGTACTTC	CASSEFGTQGETQYF
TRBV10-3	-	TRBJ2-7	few	TGTGCCATCCAGGCCGACGATTCCTACGAGCAGTACTTC	CAIQADDSYEQYF
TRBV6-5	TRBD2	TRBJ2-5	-	TGTGCCAGCAGTTACTCCCAAGGACTAGAAGGGGAGACCCAGTACTTC	CASSYSQGLEGETQYF
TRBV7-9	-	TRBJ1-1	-	TGTGCCAGCAGCTTAACTAGTACGGCGACTGAAGCTTTCTTT	CASSLTSTATEAFF